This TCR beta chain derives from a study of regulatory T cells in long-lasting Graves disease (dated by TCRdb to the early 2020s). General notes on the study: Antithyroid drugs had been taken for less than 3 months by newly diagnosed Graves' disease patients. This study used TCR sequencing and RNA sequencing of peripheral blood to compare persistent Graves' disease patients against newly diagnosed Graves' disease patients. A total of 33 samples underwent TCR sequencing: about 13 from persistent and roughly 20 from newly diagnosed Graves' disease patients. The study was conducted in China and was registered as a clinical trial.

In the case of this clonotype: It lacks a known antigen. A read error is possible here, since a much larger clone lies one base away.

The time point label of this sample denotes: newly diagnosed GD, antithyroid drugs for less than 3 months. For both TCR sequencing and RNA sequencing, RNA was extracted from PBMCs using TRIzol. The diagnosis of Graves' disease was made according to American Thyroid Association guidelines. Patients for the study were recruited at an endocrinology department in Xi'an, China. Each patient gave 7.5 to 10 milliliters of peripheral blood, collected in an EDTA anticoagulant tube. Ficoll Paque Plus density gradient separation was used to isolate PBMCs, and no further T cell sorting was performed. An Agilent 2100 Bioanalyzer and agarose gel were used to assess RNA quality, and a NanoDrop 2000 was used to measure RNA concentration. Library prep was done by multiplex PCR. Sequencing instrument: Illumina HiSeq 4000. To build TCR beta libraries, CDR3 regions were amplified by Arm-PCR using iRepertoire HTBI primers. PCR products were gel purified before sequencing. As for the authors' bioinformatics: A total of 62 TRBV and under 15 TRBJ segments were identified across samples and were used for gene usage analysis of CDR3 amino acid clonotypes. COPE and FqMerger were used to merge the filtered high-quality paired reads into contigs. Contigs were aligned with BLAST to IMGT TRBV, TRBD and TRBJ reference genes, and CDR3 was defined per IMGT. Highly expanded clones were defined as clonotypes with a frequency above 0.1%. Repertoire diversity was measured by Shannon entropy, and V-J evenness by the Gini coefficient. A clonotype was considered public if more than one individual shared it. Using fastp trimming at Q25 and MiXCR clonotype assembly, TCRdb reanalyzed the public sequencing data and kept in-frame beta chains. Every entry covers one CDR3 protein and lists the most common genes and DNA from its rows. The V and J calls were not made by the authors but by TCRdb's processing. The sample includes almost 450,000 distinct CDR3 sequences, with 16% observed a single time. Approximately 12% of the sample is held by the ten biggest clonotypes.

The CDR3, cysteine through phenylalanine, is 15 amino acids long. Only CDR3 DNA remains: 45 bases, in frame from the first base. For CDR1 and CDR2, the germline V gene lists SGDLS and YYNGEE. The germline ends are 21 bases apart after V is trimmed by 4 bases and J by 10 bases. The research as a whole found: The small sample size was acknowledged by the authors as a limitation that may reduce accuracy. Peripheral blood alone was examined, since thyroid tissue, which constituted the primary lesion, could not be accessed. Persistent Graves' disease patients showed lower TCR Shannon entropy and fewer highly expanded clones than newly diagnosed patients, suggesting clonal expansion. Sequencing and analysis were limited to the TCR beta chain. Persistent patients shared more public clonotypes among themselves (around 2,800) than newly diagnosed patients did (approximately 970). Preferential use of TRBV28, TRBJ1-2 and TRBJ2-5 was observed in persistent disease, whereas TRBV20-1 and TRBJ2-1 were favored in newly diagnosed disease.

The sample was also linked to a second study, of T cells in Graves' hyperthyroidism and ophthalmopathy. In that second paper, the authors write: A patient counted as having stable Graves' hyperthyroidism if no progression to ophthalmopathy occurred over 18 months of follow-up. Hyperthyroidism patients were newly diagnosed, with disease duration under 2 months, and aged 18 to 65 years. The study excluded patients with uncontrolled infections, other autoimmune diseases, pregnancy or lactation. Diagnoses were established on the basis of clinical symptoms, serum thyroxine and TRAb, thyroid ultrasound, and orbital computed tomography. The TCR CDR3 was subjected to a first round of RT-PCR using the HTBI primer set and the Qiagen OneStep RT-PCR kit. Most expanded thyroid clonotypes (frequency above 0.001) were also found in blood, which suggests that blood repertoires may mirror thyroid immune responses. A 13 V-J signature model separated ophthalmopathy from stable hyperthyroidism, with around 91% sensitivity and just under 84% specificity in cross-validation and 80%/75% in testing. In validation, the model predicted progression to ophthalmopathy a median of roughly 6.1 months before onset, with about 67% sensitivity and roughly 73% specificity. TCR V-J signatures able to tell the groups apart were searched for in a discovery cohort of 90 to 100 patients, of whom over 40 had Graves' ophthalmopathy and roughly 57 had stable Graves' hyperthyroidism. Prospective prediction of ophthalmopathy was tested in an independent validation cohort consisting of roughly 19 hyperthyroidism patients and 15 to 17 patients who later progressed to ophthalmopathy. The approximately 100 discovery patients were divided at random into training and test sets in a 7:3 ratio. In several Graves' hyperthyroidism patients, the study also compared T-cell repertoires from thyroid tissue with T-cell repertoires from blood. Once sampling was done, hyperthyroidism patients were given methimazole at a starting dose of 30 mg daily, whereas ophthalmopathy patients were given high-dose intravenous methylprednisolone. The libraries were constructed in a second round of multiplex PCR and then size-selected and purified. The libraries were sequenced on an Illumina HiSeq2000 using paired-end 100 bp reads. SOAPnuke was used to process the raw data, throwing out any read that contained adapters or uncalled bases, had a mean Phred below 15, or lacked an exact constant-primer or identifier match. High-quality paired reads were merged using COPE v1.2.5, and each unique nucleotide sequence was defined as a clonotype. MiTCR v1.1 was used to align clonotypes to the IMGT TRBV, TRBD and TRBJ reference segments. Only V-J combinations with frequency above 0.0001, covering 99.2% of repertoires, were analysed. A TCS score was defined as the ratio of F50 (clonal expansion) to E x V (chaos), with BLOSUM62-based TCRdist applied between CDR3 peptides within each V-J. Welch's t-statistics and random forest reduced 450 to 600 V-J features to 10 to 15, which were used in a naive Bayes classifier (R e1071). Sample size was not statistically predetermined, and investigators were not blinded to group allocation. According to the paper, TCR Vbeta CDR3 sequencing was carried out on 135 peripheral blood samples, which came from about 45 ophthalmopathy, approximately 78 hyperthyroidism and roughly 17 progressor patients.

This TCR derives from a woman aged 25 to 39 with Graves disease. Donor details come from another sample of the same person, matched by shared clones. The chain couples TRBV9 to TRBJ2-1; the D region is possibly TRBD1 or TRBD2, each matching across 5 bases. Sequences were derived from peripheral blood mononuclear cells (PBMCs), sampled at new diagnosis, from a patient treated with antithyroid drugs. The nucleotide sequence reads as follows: TGTGCCAGCAGCCCGCGAGGGGAAAGCTCCTACGAGCAGTTCTTC. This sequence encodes CASSPRGESSYEQFF.